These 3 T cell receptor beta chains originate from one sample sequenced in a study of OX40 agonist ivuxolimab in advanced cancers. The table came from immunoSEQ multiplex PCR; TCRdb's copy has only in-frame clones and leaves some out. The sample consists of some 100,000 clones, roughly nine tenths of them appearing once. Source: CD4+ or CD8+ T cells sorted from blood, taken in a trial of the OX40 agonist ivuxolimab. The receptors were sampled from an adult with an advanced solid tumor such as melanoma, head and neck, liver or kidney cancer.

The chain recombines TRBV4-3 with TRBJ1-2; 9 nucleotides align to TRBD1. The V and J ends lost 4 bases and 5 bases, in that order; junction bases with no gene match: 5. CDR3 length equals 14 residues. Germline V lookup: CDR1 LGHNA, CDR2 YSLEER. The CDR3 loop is CASSPWTGEYGYTF. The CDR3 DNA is TGCGCCAGCAGCCCCTGGACAGGGGAATATGGCTACACCTTC.

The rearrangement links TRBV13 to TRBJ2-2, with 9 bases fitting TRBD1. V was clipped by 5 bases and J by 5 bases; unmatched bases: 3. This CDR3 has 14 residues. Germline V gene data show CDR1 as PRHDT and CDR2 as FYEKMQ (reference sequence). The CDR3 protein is CASSHRGRTGELFF. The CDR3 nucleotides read TGTGCCAGCAGCCACAGGGGGCGGACCGGGGAGCTGTTTTTT.

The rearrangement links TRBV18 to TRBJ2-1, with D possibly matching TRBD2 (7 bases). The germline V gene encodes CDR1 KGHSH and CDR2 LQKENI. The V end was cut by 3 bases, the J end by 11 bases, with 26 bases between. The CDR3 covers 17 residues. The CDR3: CASSPGTLARRGVQQFF. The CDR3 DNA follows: TGTGCCAGCTCACCCGGGACACTAGCGAGGAGGGGTGTGCAGCAGTTCTTC.